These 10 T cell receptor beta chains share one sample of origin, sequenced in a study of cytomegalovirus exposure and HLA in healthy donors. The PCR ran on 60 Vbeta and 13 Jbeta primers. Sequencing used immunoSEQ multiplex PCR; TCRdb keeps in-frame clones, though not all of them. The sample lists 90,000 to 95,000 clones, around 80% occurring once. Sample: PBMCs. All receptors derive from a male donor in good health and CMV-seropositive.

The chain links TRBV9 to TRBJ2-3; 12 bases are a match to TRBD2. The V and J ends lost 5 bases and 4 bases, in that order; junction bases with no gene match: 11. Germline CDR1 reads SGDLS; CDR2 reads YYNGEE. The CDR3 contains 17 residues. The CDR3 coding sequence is TGTGCCAGCAGTCGACCTAGCGGGGGGGCTATCGCAGATACGCAGTATTTT. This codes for CASSRPSGGAIADTQYF.

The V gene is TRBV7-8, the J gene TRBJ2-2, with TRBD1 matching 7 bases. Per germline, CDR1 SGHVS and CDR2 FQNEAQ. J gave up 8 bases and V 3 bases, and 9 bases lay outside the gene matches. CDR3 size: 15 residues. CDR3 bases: TGTGCCAGCAGCTTGCGCCGGGACAGCGGAGGGGAGCTGTTTTTT. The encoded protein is CASSLRRDSGGELFF.

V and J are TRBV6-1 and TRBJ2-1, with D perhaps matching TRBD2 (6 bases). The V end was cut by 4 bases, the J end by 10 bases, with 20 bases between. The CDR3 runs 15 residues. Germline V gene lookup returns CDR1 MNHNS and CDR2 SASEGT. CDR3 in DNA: TGTGCCAGCAGTGTGGAGGGATCGAGGTGGGGGGAGCAGTTCTTC. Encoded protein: CASSVEGSRWGEQFF.

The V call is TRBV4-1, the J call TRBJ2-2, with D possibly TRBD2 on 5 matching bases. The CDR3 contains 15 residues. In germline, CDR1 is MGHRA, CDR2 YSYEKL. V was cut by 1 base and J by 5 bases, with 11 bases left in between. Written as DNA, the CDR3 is TGCGCCAGCAGCCAAGGGGAGCCGGGGACCGGGGAGCTGTTTTTT. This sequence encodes CASSQGEPGTGELFF.

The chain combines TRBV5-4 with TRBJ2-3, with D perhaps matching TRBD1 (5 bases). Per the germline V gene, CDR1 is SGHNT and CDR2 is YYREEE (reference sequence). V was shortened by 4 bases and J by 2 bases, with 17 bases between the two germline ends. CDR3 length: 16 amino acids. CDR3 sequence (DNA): TGTGCCAGCAGCCCACAAGGGGATTTTTCCACAGATACGCAGTATTTT. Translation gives CASSPQGDFSTDTQYF.

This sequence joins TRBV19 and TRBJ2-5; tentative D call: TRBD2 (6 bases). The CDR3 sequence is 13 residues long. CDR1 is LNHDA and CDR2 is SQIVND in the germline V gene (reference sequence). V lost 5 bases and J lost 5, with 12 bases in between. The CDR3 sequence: CASSGNGGETQYF. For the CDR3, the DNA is TGTGCCAGTAGTGGCAATGGGGGGGAGACCCAGTACTTC. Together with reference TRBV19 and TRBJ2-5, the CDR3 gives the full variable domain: DGGITQSPKYLFRKEGQNVTLSCEQNLNHDAMYWYRQDPGQGLRLIYYSQIVNDFQKGDIAEGYSVSREKKESFPLTVTSAQKNPTAFYLCASSGNGGETQYFGPGTRLLVL.

The CDR3 DNA sequence: TGTGCCACCAGCAGAACCGACAGGGTTAACTATGGCTACACCTTC. Protein sequence: CATSRTDRVNYGYTF. The chain uses TRBV15 and TRBJ1-2; 7 nucleotides line up with TRBD1. The CDR3 loop spans 15 amino acids. V gave up 2 bases and J gave up 1 base; unmatched junction bases: 4. Germline V gives CDR1 LNHNV, CDR2 YYDKDF (reference sequence).

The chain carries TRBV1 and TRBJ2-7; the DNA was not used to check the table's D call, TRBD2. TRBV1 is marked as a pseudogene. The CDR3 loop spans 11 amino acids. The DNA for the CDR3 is TGCACCAGCAGCCCTGGGAGTAGGCAGTACTTC. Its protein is CTSSPGSRQYF.

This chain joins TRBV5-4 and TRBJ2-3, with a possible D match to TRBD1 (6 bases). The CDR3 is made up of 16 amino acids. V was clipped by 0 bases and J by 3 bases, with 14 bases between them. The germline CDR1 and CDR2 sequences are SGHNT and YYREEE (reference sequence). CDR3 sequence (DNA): TGTGCCAGCAGCTTGGGGGGGCGCCCAGGAACAGATACGCAGTATTTT. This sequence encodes CASSLGGRPGTDTQYF.

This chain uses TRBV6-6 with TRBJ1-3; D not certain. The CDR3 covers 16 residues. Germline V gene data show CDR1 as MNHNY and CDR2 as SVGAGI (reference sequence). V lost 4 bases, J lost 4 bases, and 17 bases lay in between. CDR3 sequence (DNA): TGTGCCAGCAGTTCCCCCGAGGAGGCTGGAGGAAACACCATATATTTT. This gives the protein CASSSPEEAGGNTIYF.